Listed here are 29 T cell receptor beta chains from one sample, sequenced in a study of radiotherapy plus CTLA-4 blockade in lung cancer. Libraries were prepared by immunoSEQ multiplex PCR; TCRdb keeps only in-frame clonotypes and omits some of them. Of approximately 97,000 clones detected, around 82% appear once; the ten largest clones hold roughly 0.84%. The sample consisted of peripheral blood, taken from a patient treated with radiotherapy plus ipilimumab. The receptors here all came from a human donor with non-small cell lung cancer who had stable disease on radiotherapy plus ipilimumab.

J is TRBJ2-1 and V is TRBV27; perhaps TRBD2 as D (5 bases). V shed 10 bases and J shed 8 bases, with 15 bases lying between them. This CDR3 is built from 12 residues. Germline assignment: CDR1 MNHEY and CDR2 SMNVEV (reference sequence). The CDR3 DNA reads as TGTGCCACCTCTAGCATAAAAGATGAGCAGTTCTTC. Translating gives CATSSIKDEQFF.

The rearrangement joins TRBV19 to TRBJ1-6; 8 bases agree with TRBD1. Trimming took 3 bases from V and 8 from J; bases not matched to a gene: 0. CDR3 length equals 13 residues. The germline V gene encodes CDR1 LNHDA and CDR2 SQIVND (reference sequence). CDR3 in amino acids: CASSMDRDSPLHF. The CDR3 bases are TGTGCCAGTAGTATGGACAGGGATTCACCCCTCCACTTT.

The chain combines TRBV5-1 with TRBJ2-1; 8 nucleotides align to TRBD2. Germline assignment: CDR1 SGHRS and CDR2 YFSETQ. After removal of 0 bases from V and 4 bases from J, the junction contained 6 bases not matched to a gene. This CDR3 is built from 16 residues. The DNA for the CDR3 is TGCGCCAGCAGCTTGGGATCGGCGGGGGGTTACAATGAGCAGTTCTTC. Translated: CASSLGSAGGYNEQFF.

The CDR3 sequence is CASSQGASNQPQHF. CDR3 DNA sequence: TGTGCCAGCAGCCAGGGGGCTAGCAATCAGCCCCAGCATTTT. The genes are TRBV6-5 and TRBJ1-5; TRBD1 matches 8 bases. The germline gives CDR1 MNHEY, CDR2 SVGAGI. CDR3 length: 14 amino acids. J gave up 0 bases and V 6 bases, and 1 base lay outside the gene matches.

The chain joins TRBV6-1 to TRBJ1-2; a possible D gene is TRBD1 (5 bases). This CDR3 has 15 residues. Germline V gene data show CDR1 as MNHNS and CDR2 as SASEGT. V lost 6 bases and J 10 bases, leaving 24 bases between the germline ends. The CDR3 is CASSVTRAVRPSYTF. The CDR3 DNA follows: TGTGCCAGCAGCGTAACCAGGGCTGTACGTCCCTCCTACACCTTC.

This clone is a singleton in its sample. The genes are TRBV5-6 and TRBJ1-3, with D unresolved. The CDR3 contains 17 residues. The V gene's germline CDR1 is SGHDT and CDR2 YYEEEE. The ends were cut back, 3 bases at V and 1 base at J, with 17 bases in the middle. The CDR3 protein is CASSSSTSRRSGNTIYF. The CDR3 bases are TGTGCCAGCAGCTCCTCGACATCCCGGAGGTCTGGAAACACCATATATTTT. Looking up the rest from reference TRBV5-6 and TRBJ1-3 gives the full variable domain: DAGVTQSPTHLIKTRGQQVTLRCSPKSGHDTVSWYQQALGQGPQFIFQYYEEEERQRGNFPDRFSGHQFPNYSSELNVNALLLGDSALYLCASSSSTSRRSGNTIYFGEGSWLTVV.

The chain carries TRBV30 and TRBJ2-3; a weak D match, TRBD1 (6 bases). The CDR3 has 14 amino acids. Germline V gene lookup returns CDR1 GTSNPN and CDR2 SVGIG (reference sequence). V was trimmed by 5 bases and J by 6 bases, leaving 18 bases between them. The CDR3 loop reads CAWEGVPRLDTQYF. In DNA, the CDR3 is TGTGCCTGGGAGGGGGTACCGCGCTTGGATACGCAGTATTTT.

The chain is built from TRBV6-5 and TRBJ1-1, with TRBD1 matching over 7 bases. Trimming at V came to 5 bases and at J to 6 bases, leaving 6 bases not matched to a gene. Per the germline V gene, CDR1 is MNHEY and CDR2 is SVGAGI. The CDR3 spans 13 residues. The CDR3 DNA sequence: TGTGCCAGCAGTACCGACAGGGCGGCTGAAGCTTTCTTT. Protein product: CASSTDRAAEAFF.

The rearrangement links TRBV5-1 to TRBJ2-7, with 10 bases that match TRBD2. Germline loops: CDR1 SGHRS, CDR2 YFSETQ. After removal of 3 bases from V and 3 bases from J, the junction contained 3 bases not matched to a gene. This CDR3 has 14 amino acids. The CDR3 bases are TGCGCCAGCAGCTGGACTAGCGGCTTCTACGAGCAGTACTTC. Protein product: CASSWTSGFYEQYF.

The chain employs TRBV7-9 and TRBJ1-5, with 7 bases identical to TRBD1. V shed 1 base and J 9 bases; nucleotides not matched to a gene: 3. The CDR3 covers 13 residues. The germline V gene encodes CDR1 SEHNR and CDR2 FQNEAQ (reference sequence). CDR3 in amino acids: CASSLVGGGPQHF. CDR3 sequence (DNA): TGTGCCAGCAGCTTAGTAGGGGGCGGGCCCCAGCATTTT.

The chain couples TRBV28 to TRBJ1-2; no reliable D call. V was clipped by 7 bases and J by 8 bases, with 8 bases between them. CDR3 length: 10 residues. Germline V CDR1 and CDR2: MDHEN, SYDVKM. The CDR3 DNA sequence: TGTGCCAGCACAGGTGGGGGCTACACCTTC. This gives the protein CASTGGGYTF.

This chain links TRBV7-2 with TRBJ2-7, with unresolved D. This CDR3 comprises 16 residues. The V end was cut by 4 bases, the J end by 5 bases, with 21 bases between. CDR1 and CDR2 (germline): SGHTA, FQGNSA. This CDR3 reads CASSWGLPRKRNEQYF. The DNA of the CDR3 is TGTGCCAGCAGCTGGGGTCTACCGAGGAAGCGAAACGAGCAGTACTTC.

This chain links TRBV19 with TRBJ1-1, with 8 bases identical to TRBD1. The J segment lost 0 bases and the V segment lost 2 bases, leaving 11 bases of the junction unmatched. CDR1 LNHDA and CDR2 SQIVND come from the germline V gene (reference sequence). CDR3 length: 18 residues. Here the CDR3 DNA reads TGTGCCAGTAGTATAACATCGACAGGGGTATTTTTGAACACTGAAGCTTTCTTT. Its translation is CASSITSTGVFLNTEAFF.

The rearrangement joins TRBV6-1 to TRBJ2-7; possible D gene TRBD2, 7 bases. This CDR3 is built from 14 residues. Germline V gene lookup returns CDR1 MNHNS and CDR2 SASEGT. The V end lost 7 bases, the J end lost 0 bases, and 13 bases lay between the germline ends. The CDR3 here is CASKGGGTSYEQYF. CDR3 bases: TGTGCCAGCAAAGGCGGGGGCACCTCCTACGAGCAGTACTTC.

The chain employs TRBV7-9 and TRBJ1-2; 8 bases match TRBD1. This CDR3 is built from 15 residues. Trimming cost V 0 bases and J 8 bases; bases outside gene matches: 8. Germline CDR1 reads SEHNR; CDR2 reads FQNEAQ (reference sequence). Written as DNA, the CDR3 is TGTGCCAGCAGCTTAGCGCAGCAGGGGGCAAAAGGCTACACCTTC. Its translation is CASSLAQQGAKGYTF.

The CDR3 region is CASSGDRGLFQETQYF. The CDR3 region has the DNA TGTGCCAGCAGTGGGGACAGGGGGTTGTTCCAAGAGACCCAGTACTTC. This chain connects TRBV6-1 to TRBJ2-5; 11 bases align to TRBD1. The CDR3 is 16 residues long. The germline CDR1 and CDR2 sequences are MNHNS and SASEGT. Trimming at V came to 4 bases and at J to 1 base, leaving 5 bases not matched to a gene.

The rearrangement uses TRBV5-4 and TRBJ1-5, with D perhaps matching TRBD1 (5 bases). CDR3 size: 16 residues. V gave up 0 bases and J gave up 0 bases, with 10 bases separating them. Germline V gene data show CDR1 as SGHNT and CDR2 as YYREEE (reference sequence). The CDR3 DNA reads as TGTGCCAGCAGCTTGGGGGGGGTGGCTAGCAATCAGCCCCAGCATTTT. It translates to CASSLGGVASNQPQHF.

CDR3 sequence: CASSPTAFGVGELFF. In DNA, the CDR3 is TGTGCCAGCAGCCCTACGGCTTTCGGGGTCGGGGAACTGTTTTTT. V gene TRBV7-7 combines with J gene TRBJ1-4, with D unresolved. The CDR3 is 15 amino acids. Germline CDR1 and CDR2: SSHAT and FNYEAQ (reference sequence). With 5 bases removed from V and 12 bases from J, the gap between germline ends came to 22 bases.

Turning to this clone: In the same sample, other DNA sequences code for this CDR3. The chain is built from TRBV5-6 and TRBJ2-1, with 12 nucleotides matching TRBD2. This CDR3 has 15 amino acids. Germline CDR1 and CDR2: SGHDT and YYEEEE. V lost 0 bases, J lost 5 bases, and 0 bases stayed unmatched. The CDR3 DNA sequence: TGTGCCAGCAGCTTGGGACTAGCGGGAGACAATGAGCAGTTCTTC. Translation gives CASSLGLAGDNEQFF.

The rearrangement links TRBV28 to TRBJ1-1; D is uncertain. Germline CDR1 reads MDHEN; CDR2 reads SYDVKM. V was clipped by 7 bases and J by 1 base, with 19 bases between them. This CDR3 is 16 amino acids long. This chain's CDR3 is CASILTQRRTNTEAFF. CDR3 DNA sequence: TGTGCCAGCATTCTTACCCAGCGGCGGACGAACACTGAAGCTTTCTTT.

The genes are TRBV5-5 and TRBJ2-7; a weak D match, TRBD1 (5 bases). There are 13 residues in the CDR3. The germline CDR1 and CDR2 sequences are SGHKS and YYEKEE (reference sequence). Trimming pared 5 bases from V and 1 base from J, leaving 10 bases between. CDR3 sequence: CASRRRVSYEQYF. In nucleotides, the CDR3 is TGTGCCAGCAGGCGCAGGGTATCCTACGAGCAGTACTTC.

The chain combines TRBV6-5 with TRBJ1-4; TRBD1 agrees at 11 bases. The CDR3 has 15 amino acids. With V trimmed by 7 bases and J by 7 bases, 8 bases remained unmatched. CDR1 is MNHEY and CDR2 is SVGAGI in the germline V gene. The CDR3 DNA sequence: TGTGCCAGCACCGACCGGACAGGGGGCGGTGAAAAACTGTTTTTT. It translates to CASTDRTGGGEKLFF.

The chain uses TRBV6-1 and TRBJ2-1; 10 nucleotides line up with TRBD2. Losses at the gene ends were 2 bases for V and 5 bases for J; bases not matched to a gene: 6. The length of the CDR3 is 16 residues. Germline CDR1 is MNHNS and CDR2 is SASEGT. The CDR3 region has the DNA TGTGCCAGCAGTGAAACCCCTAGCGGGAGTCACAATGAGCAGTTCTTC. Protein product: CASSETPSGSHNEQFF.

The chain has TRBV7-8 and TRBJ1-5; D call uncertain. The CDR3 is made up of 15 amino acids. V lost 5 bases and J 0 bases, leaving 11 bases between the germline ends. Germline V gene data show CDR1 as SGHVS and CDR2 as FQNEAQ. The CDR3 bases are TGTGCCAGCAGCCTTTTTTCCGATAGCAATCAGCCCCAGCATTTT. Its protein product is CASSLFSDSNQPQHF.

The rearrangement joins TRBV15 to TRBJ2-7, with D uncertain. The CDR3 covers 12 residues. The V and J ends lost 2 bases and 7 bases respectively, with 9 bases between them. In germline, CDR1 is LNHNV, CDR2 YYDKDF (reference sequence). Here the CDR3 reads CATSRLYGEQYF. The CDR3 DNA sequence: TGTGCCACCAGCAGATTGTACGGGGAGCAGTACTTC.

The rearrangement links TRBV21-1 to TRBJ1-5. TRBV21-1 counts as a pseudogene. The CDR3 is 19 residues long. CDR3 coding DNA: TGTGCCAGCAGCAGAGAGCCGGGCCTCAGGCCCTATCTCAATCAGCCCCAGCATTTT. Its translation is CASSREPGLRPYLNQPQHF.

The V gene is TRBV27, the J gene TRBJ1-2; no reliable D call. This CDR3 contains 11 residues. Trimming took off 6 bases at V and 9 bases at J, with 11 bases between the two ends. CDR1 is MNHEY, CDR2 SMNVEV, per germline (reference sequence). CDR3 in amino acids: CASSRLGSYTF. DNA for the CDR3: TGTGCCAGCAGCCGCCTGGGAAGCTACACCTTC.

The genes are TRBV7-9 and TRBJ2-1; D remains unclear. CDR3 length: 12 amino acids. CDR1 and CDR2 from the germline V gene are SEHNR and FQNEAQ (reference sequence). Trimming removed 4 bases at V and 4 bases at J, with 5 bases between. In DNA, the CDR3 is TGTGCCAGCAGCTACGTATACAATGAGCAGTTCTTC. Its protein is CASSYVYNEQFF. Using reference TRBV7-9 and TRBJ2-1 for the parts outside the CDR3, the full variable domain is DTGVSQNPRHKITKRGQNVTFRCDPISEHNRLYWYRQTLGQGPEFLTYFQNEAQLEKSRLLSDRFSAERPKGSFSTLEIQRTEQGDSAMYLCASSYVYNEQFFGPGTRLTVL.

V is TRBV6-1 and J is TRBJ2-5, with D possibly being TRBD1 or TRBD2 (5 bases each). Trimming stripped 10 bases from V and 5 bases from J, with 17 bases between. CDR1 is MNHNS, CDR2 SASEGT, per germline. CDR3 length: 13 residues. CDR3 amino acids: CATARGQWETQYF. CDR3 DNA sequence: TGTGCCACCGCACGGGGCCAGTGGGAGACCCAGTACTTC.